A selection of T cell receptor beta chains follows, all from one sample in a study of blood T cell dynamics during melanoma immunotherapy. Assay used: immunoSEQ multiplex PCR; TCRdb lists only in-frame clones, some missing. The sample has around 500 clones; 65% to 90% are singletons. Source: cell-free DNA from blood, taken from a patient treated with checkpoint blockade. These receptor sequences come from a human donor with melanoma. CDR3s include the opening cysteine and the closing phenylalanine or tryptophan. Fields, in order: V gene, J gene, clone size, CDR3 protein. A row's size may be missing; if present it is once, few, many or a size class.

TRBV11-2	TRBJ1-1	few	CASEGTGMNTEAFF
TRBV5-1	TRBJ1-3	.	CASSKDASDTIYF
TRBV6-9	TRBJ1-2	.	CASSPPVAGKYGYTF
TRBV7-3	TRBJ2-1	.	CASSLQGLSNNEQFF
TRBV7-2	TRBJ2-5	.	CASSKLLAGALYQETQYF
TRBV19	TRBJ2-3	.	CASSGGGGSFSTDTQYF
TRBV19	TRBJ2-5	.	CASSIIAAETQYF
TRBV11-2	TRBJ2-3	.	CASSPRGGSPIPQYF
TRBV18	TRBJ1-6	.	CASSQDSRQGVSPLHF
TRBV30	TRBJ2-1	.	CAWSVLGNEQFF
TRBV14	TRBJ1-1	few	CASSQAGMNTEAFF
TRBV28	TRBJ2-1	.	CASSFFGTSNPNEQFF
TRBV13	TRBJ1-1	few	CASSLFGISGTEAFF
TRBV30	TRBJ2-5	.	CAWIPRETETQYF
TRBV5-4	TRBJ1-1	.	CASSFSQNTEAFF
TRBV30	TRBJ1-5	.	CAWSGGGASNQPQHF
TRBV2	TRBJ2-7	.	CASSAQGRGPYEQYF
TRBV28	TRBJ1-3	.	CASSLATLSGNTIYF
TRBV4-3	TRBJ1-2	.	CASSQFPGGAETGYTF
TRBV19	TRBJ2-3	once	CASSVRQGSDTQYF
TRBV7-2	TRBJ1-2	few	CASSLGGTGSVYGYTF
TRBV27	TRBJ2-1	.	CASSLSAMGGFHNEQFF
TRBV7-6	TRBJ2-1	once	CASSSPTSGGASEQFF
TRBV28	TRBJ1-2	once	CASSLPQGMVLGYTF
TRBV7-9	TRBJ2-1	.	CASSLMGGQNSYNEQFF
TRBV11-2	TRBJ1-4	.	CASSIRWTTNEKLFF
TRBV4-1	TRBJ1-1	.	CASSQEGQGGVNTEAFF
TRBV5-1	TRBJ2-7	.	CASSRQGDEQYF
TRBV4-2	TRBJ2-1	.	CASSQDFPIEGSEQFF
TRBV7-9	TRBJ1-2	few	CASSLGVGSNYGYTF
TRBV4-1	TRBJ1-4	.	CASSPKGGQGVEKLFF
TRBV5-1	TRBJ2-1	once	CASSLGTGNINEQFF
TRBV7-3	TRBJ2-3	.	CASSAGTSGPDTQYF
TRBV2	TRBJ2-5	.	CASSENVAGGKETQYF
TRBV18	TRBJ1-2	.	CASSSDRTSGYGYTF
TRBV7-9	TRBJ1-2	.	CASSPTGGYDTF
TRBV6-1	TRBJ1-3	.	CASSEALLTKCDF
TRBV6-4	TRBJ2-3	.	CASSVAGGTDTQYF
TRBV7-9	TRBJ2-5	.	CASSFDRLQETQYF
TRBV4-2	TRBJ2-5	.	CASSQLPLLAGEETQYF
TRBV9	TRBJ1-6	few	CASSTQSSYNSPLHF
TRBV19	TRBJ1-2	.	CASSIGSGDSRYTF
TRBV7-4	TRBJ1-4	.	CASSLDKEVANEKLFF
TRBV7-9	TRBJ2-1	.	CASSLAGGDEQFF
TRBV19	TRBJ2-7	.	CASMRNYEQYF
TRBV19	TRBJ1-5	.	CASSIAPHQPQHF
TRBV7-9	TRBJ1-4	.	CASSLRQGAKEKLFF
TRBV5-1	TRBJ1-5	.	CASSLESPNQPQHF
TRBV14	TRBJ2-5	once	CASSNRQGDETQYF
TRBV4-3	TRBJ2-7	.	CASSQGVISGVEQYF
TRBV5-6	TRBJ1-1	hyperexpanded	CASSLLGGGGNTEAFF
TRBV6-5	TRBJ1-6	few	CASNLQGNSPLHF
TRBV6-5	TRBJ2-1	.	CASSWAGTEQFF
TRBV7-2	TRBJ1-2	.	CASSFSDQNYGYTF
TRBV28	.	.	CASSLSGTDDEQYF
TRBV28	TRBJ1-5	.	CASSLWTGTGVQPQHF
TRBV5-5	TRBJ1-2	.	CASSSWDEGYTF
TRBV6-1	TRBJ2-5	.	CASSELAGGPETQYF